The source of this T cell receptor (beta chain) is a study of OX40 agonist ivuxolimab in advanced cancers. Findings of the study overall: Some of the nonresponding patients also showed low levels of normalized T-cell clonal expansion. Expanded peripheral T cell antigen specificity was not determined.

Sequencing used immunoSEQ multiplex PCR; TCRdb keeps in-frame clones, though not all of them. The table has about 30,000 clones, approximately 80% seen once. In the case of this clone: Its antigen is as yet unknown.

The germline gives CDR1 SNHLY, CDR2 FYNNEI. V was cut by 2 bases and J by 3 bases, with 10 bases left in between. The CDR3 has 14 amino acids. The chain has TRBV2 and TRBJ1-1; no firm D call. The receptor was derived from an adult with an advanced solid tumor such as melanoma, head and neck, liver or kidney cancer. This material consisted of CD4+ or CD8+ T cells sorted from blood, taken in a trial of the OX40 agonist ivuxolimab. CDR3 protein: CASSEIGVDTEAFF. The DNA for the CDR3 is TGTGCCAGCAGTGAAATCGGGGTGGACACTGAAGCTTTCTTT.